The 19 T cell receptor beta chains listed next were all sequenced from one sample in a study of T cells expressing NK-cell markers. Using the 5' RACE reads, TCRdb records one entry per CDR3 protein without DNA. In total, the table holds 300,000 to 450,000 distinct CDR3 sequences. Sequenced material: blood T cells: a sorted CD56 or NKG2C T cell subset, CD4+ or CD8+ T cells, or bulk PBMC T cells (not recorded which). The origin of the receptors is a man aged 18-69 years in good health.

The J gene is TRBJ2-3, the V gene TRBV7-8; TCRdb outputs TRBD1, but without DNA this stays unchecked. Looked up from germline, CDR1 is SGHVS and CDR2 is FQNEAQ. The CDR3 is 18 residues long. CDR3 protein: CASSLFRTGVVGTDTQYF.

The chain has TRBV5-4 and TRBJ2-5; TCRdb returns TRBD1, unconfirmable since there is no DNA. Germline V gene data show CDR1 as SGHNT and CDR2 as YYREEE (reference sequence). The CDR3 runs to 15 residues. The CDR3 is CASSLGGAEGKTQYF. The full variable domain, rest sourced from reference TRBV5-4 and TRBJ2-5, is ETGVTQSPTHLIKTRGQQVTLRCSSQSGHNTVSWYQQALGQGPQFIFQYYREEENGRGNFPPRFSGLQFPNYSSELNVNALELDDSALYLCASSLGGAEGKTQYFGPGTRLLVL.

This rearrangement joins TRBV18 to TRBJ2-5; as DNA is missing, the TRBD1 call by TCRdb cannot be tested. Looked up from germline, CDR1 is KGHSH and CDR2 is LQKENI. The CDR3 runs to 14 residues. The CDR3 here is CASSPGGGEETQYF. The full variable domain, with the rest looked up from reference TRBV18 and TRBJ2-5, is NAGVMQNPRHLVRRRGQEARLRCSPMKGHSHVYWYRQLPEEGLKFMVYLQKENIIDESGMPKERFSAEFPKEGPSILRIQQVVRGDSAAYFCASSPGGGEETQYFGPGTRLLVL.

The J gene is TRBJ1-2, the V gene TRBV11-2; the D call from TCRdb, TRBD1, cannot be confirmed without DNA. The CDR3 contains 13 residues. CDR1 and CDR2 (germline): SGHAT, FQNNGV. This CDR3 reads CASSPPGPYGYTF.

This chain uses TRBV11-2 with TRBJ2-3; TCRdb's D call, TRBD2, is unchecked because there is no DNA. The CDR3 is 16 residues long. From germline, CDR1 is SGHAT and CDR2 FQNNGV. CDR3 amino acids: CASRSRATSGTDTQYF.

This chain connects TRBV6-2 or TRBV6-3 to TRBJ1-5. The CDR3 covers 13 residues. Germline V lookup: CDR1 MNHEY, CDR2 SVGEGT. CDR3 residues: CASSFRTGQPQHF.

The chain couples TRBV20-1 to TRBJ2-3; TCRdb designates TRBD2, a call that cannot be tested without DNA. This CDR3 region has 17 residues. CDR1 and CDR2 from the germline V gene are DFQATT and SNEGSKA (reference sequence). CDR3 sequence: CSAYSAGTSGTTDTQYF.

The chain is built from TRBV4-2 and TRBJ2-1; TCRdb reports TRBD2, a call that lacks DNA to check it against. Germline V lookup: CDR1 LGHNA, CDR2 YNFKEQ. The CDR3 spans 14 residues. The CDR3 loop reads CASSQDPGGNEQFF.

The rearrangement uses TRBV2 and TRBJ2-2; TCRdb indicates TRBD1, and absent DNA this call remains unverified. The CDR3 spans 14 residues. Germline CDR1 SNHLY, CDR2 FYNNEI. The CDR3 loop is CASTDRLNTGELFF.

The chain carries TRBV5-1 and TRBJ2-1; TCRdb outputs TRBD1, but without DNA this stays unchecked. The CDR3 has 15 amino acids. CDR1 SGHRS and CDR2 YFSETQ come from the germline V gene. Here the CDR3 reads CASSSGAWGKNEQFF.

This chain links TRBV20-1 with TRBJ1-2. Germline CDR1 is DFQATT and CDR2 is SNEGSKA (reference sequence). CDR3 length equals 13 residues. This chain's CDR3 is CSASPTDNYGYTF.

The chain links TRBV6-2 or TRBV6-3 to TRBJ2-3; lacking DNA, the TRBD1 call made by TCRdb goes unchecked. The germline V gene encodes CDR1 MNHEY and CDR2 SVGEGT. The CDR3 sequence is 14 residues long. The CDR3: CASSQSSQGLTQYF.

The chain links TRBV6-1 to TRBJ2-5; without DNA, the TCRdb call of TRBD1 cannot be checked. The CDR3 runs to 11 residues. CDR1 MNHNS and CDR2 SASEGT come from the germline V gene. This chain's CDR3 is CASGTSETQYF.

J is TRBJ1-4 and V is TRBV6-2 or TRBV6-3; the D gene TCRdb calls, TRBD1, cannot be checked with no DNA. The CDR3 is made up of 12 amino acids. Germline V gene data show CDR1 as MNHEY and CDR2 as SVGEGT. This chain's CDR3 is CASSTTGTVPFF.

The chain has TRBV6-4 and TRBJ2-7; TCRdb picks TRBD1, but there is no DNA to check that call. This CDR3 comprises 15 residues. The germline gives CDR1 MRHNA, CDR2 SNTAGT. CDR3 protein: CASSDYPRTPGEQYF.

This sequence joins TRBV18 and TRBJ1-1; TCRdb outputs TRBD1, but without DNA this stays unchecked. CDR1 and CDR2 from the germline V gene are KGHSH and LQKENI. There are 15 residues in the CDR3. This CDR3 reads CASSPRNGGLPEAFF.

The chain combines TRBV10-3 with TRBJ2-7; absent DNA, TCRdb's TRBD1 call cannot be checked. The CDR3 covers 18 residues. Germline CDR1 is ENHRY and CDR2 is SYGVKD. CDR3 residues: CATSRGRGLSASTYEQYF.

V is TRBV6-5 and J is TRBJ2-5; as DNA is missing, the TRBD2 call by TCRdb cannot be tested. CDR3 length: 16 amino acids. The V gene's germline CDR1 is MNHEY and CDR2 SVGAGI. The CDR3 sequence is CASSWNYAGRKETQYF.

The chain joins TRBV5-1 to TRBJ1-3; the D call from TCRdb, TRBD1, cannot be confirmed without DNA. The CDR3 length is 14 residues. Germline-derived CDR1 and CDR2 are SGHRS and YFSETQ. The CDR3 region is CASSLPGQGNTIYF.